A selection of T cell receptor beta chains follows, all from one sample in a study of T cell repertoires in cytomegalovirus infection. TCRdb re-analysed the reads in MiXCR, keeping a single row per CDR3 protein. The data show around 490,000 distinct CDR3 sequences, with roughly 29% seen just once and 13% held by the top ten. The sequencing input was PBMCs. Every receptor here comes from a human donor in good health (CMV status not recorded). Some clones in this sample may be carry-over from other donors' samples. Each CDR3 is given with its conserved first and last residue. Rows may omit the clone size; those that give it use once, few, many or a size class.

size,V,J,CDR3
few,TRBV6-2/TRBV6-3,TRBJ2-2,CASSYTLGAGKADTGELFF
few,TRBV7-2,TRBJ2-2,CASSLDRSGRGTGELFF
.,TRBV28,TRBJ1-3,CASSFWRALASGNTIYF
once,TRBV2,TRBJ1-2,CASSEWDRLNYGYTF
many,TRBV7-6,TRBJ2-1,CASSIRTSGSLSNEQFF
.,TRBV4-1,TRBJ1-5,CASRKSIVGINQPQHF
.,TRBV7-9,TRBJ2-3,CASSWGADTQYF
many,TRBV7-2,TRBJ1-3,CASSSYRTTGNTIYF
.,TRBV15,TRBJ2-5,CATSGSGGLTQYF
.,TRBV11-3,TRBJ1-1,CASSLVFTAEAFF
.,TRBV7-2,TRBJ1-1,CASSLVAGGETFF
.,TRBV5-1,TRBJ1-4,CASSWDGGAEKLFF
few,TRBV29-1,TRBJ2-1,CSAGGFYNEQFF
.,TRBV24-1,TRBJ2-1,CATSDEARDRSYNEQFF
many,TRBV7-8,TRBJ2-1,CASSHPRPSGSEQFF
.,TRBV29-1,TRBJ2-3,CSVGLAAGDTQYF
many,TRBV24-1,TRBJ2-3,CATSERGIASDTQYF
.,TRBV28,TRBJ2-3,CASSLYQGLAGTDTQYF
.,TRBV11-2,TRBJ2-1,CASSSPGTRDNEQFF
many,TRBV24-1,TRBJ2-1,CATSDAWTSGSPNEQFF